A selection of T cell receptor beta chains follows, all from one sample in a study of tumor-infiltrating lymphocytes in glioblastoma multiforme. One entry per CDR3 protein results from TCRdb running MiXCR on the multiplex PCR reads. The data show under 15,000 distinct CDR3 sequences, under 70% seen once. The sequenced sample consisted of brain tumor tissue. The receptor set was obtained from a male donor with glioblastoma. Both conserved end residues are part of each CDR3. D genes are given only for firm matches. Only part of the rows carry a size: once, few, many, or a class if the clone is expanded.

abundance	v_gene	d_gene	j_gene	CDR3nt	CDR3aa
-	TRBV4-1	-	TRBJ1-5	TGCGCCAGCAGCTCACATATCTGTAGCAATCAGCCCCAGCATTTT	CASSSHICSNQPQHF
-	TRBV6-2/TRBV6-3	-	TRBJ2-1	TGTACCAGCTTTTCCGCGGGGAATGAGCAGTTCTTC	CTSFSAGNEQFF
-	TRBV29-1	TRBD2	TRBJ2-5	TGCCGACCCCCTACTAGCGGGGAAGAGACCCAGTACTTC	CRPPTSGEETQYF
-	TRBV29-1	-	TRBJ2-7	TGCAGCGTTGATAACCAGGGCTCCTACGGGCAGTACTTC	CSVDNQGSYGQYF
-	TRBV11-3	-	TRBJ2-6	TGTGCCAGCAGCTTAGTAGGGGTCCACTCTGGGGCCAACGTCCTGACTTTC	CASSLVGVHSGANVLTF
-	TRBV6-1	-	TRBJ2-3	TGTGCCAGCAGGGGCAGCACCGATGCGCAGTATTTT	CASRGSTDAQYF
-	TRBV20-1	-	TRBJ2-2	TGCAATGCTAGACCGGATTCGAACACCGGGGAGCTGTTTTTT	CNARPDSNTGELFF
many	TRBV21-1	-	TRBJ2-5	TGTGCCAGCAGCAAAAGGGTAACGCGGGAAGAGACCCAGTACTTC	CASSKRVTREETQYF
-	TRBV5-6	-	TRBJ1-4	TGTGCCAGCAGCTTGGGGCAGACTGAAAAGCTGTTTTTT	CASSLGQTEKLFF
-	TRBV11-2	-	TRBJ2-7	TGTGCCAGCAGCCCCGGAGAAACTTACGAGAAGTACTTC	CASSPGETYEKYF
medium-sized	TRBV12-3/TRBV12-4	TRBD1	TRBJ1-1	TGTGCCAGCAGCCCTGGACAGGGAGGCATGAACACTGAAGCTTTCTTT	CASSPGQGGMNTEAFF
-	TRBV20-1	-	TRBJ2-1	TGCAGTGCTAGAGCCCTGGACAGCTTAGTCCATGAGCAGTTCTTC	CSARALDSLVHEQFF
few	TRBV6-2/TRBV6-3	-	TRBJ2-7	TGTGCCAGCAGGCTTGGGGCTAGCGACTACGAGCAGTACTTC	CASRLGASDYEQYF
medium-sized	TRBV20-1	-	TRBJ2-2	TGCAGTGCCAGCAGGGACTCGATCACCGGGGAGCTGTTTTTT	CSASRDSITGELFF
-	TRBV6-5	-	TRBJ2-1	TGTGCCGGCAGTTTGATAACTGGAGGGTACAATGAGCAATTCTTC	CAGSLITGGYNEQFF
once	TRBV11-3	-	TRBJ2-1	TGTGCCAGGAGCTCGAGGGGGGGGGGTGAGCAGTGCTTC	CARSSRGGGEQCF
-	TRBV5-1	TRBD2	TRBJ2-5	TGCGCCAGCAGCTCGGGACTAGCGGGGGGATTCCAAGAGACCCAGTACTTC	CASSSGLAGGFQETQYF
once	TRBV20-1	TRBD1	TRBJ1-3	TGCAGTGCTAGAGCGTCGACAGGGGCAAACACCATATATTTT	CSARASTGANTIYF
-	TRBV20-1	TRBD2	TRBJ2-7	TGCAGTGCTAGACGGGGGGGGACTAGAGGGGGTGAACAGTACTTC	CSARRGGTRGGEQYF
medium-sized	TRBV4-1	-	TRBJ1-1	TGCGCCAGCAGCCACACTCAGGGTGTCGCTGAAGCTTTCTTT	CASSHTQGVAEAFF
few	TRBV5-5	TRBD2	TRBJ2-7	TGTGCCAGCAGCTTGGAATGGAGCGGGAGGAGTAACGAGCAGTACTTC	CASSLEWSGRSNEQYF
once	TRBV12-5	-	TRBJ2-2	TGTGCTAGTGGTTTGGGGACTCCCACCGGGGAGCTGTCTTTT	CASGLGTPTGELSF
-	TRBV11-3	TRBD2	TRBJ2-2	TGTGCCAGCAGCTCGAGCGGGGACCCCGGGGAGCTGTTTTTT	CASSSSGDPGELFF
-	TRBV20-1	-	TRBJ2-7	TGCAGTGTTAGAGAAGGGACTTCGGAGGTTTACGATCAGTACTTC	CSVREGTSEVYDQYF
many	TRBV30	TRBD1	TRBJ1-5	TGTGCCTGGGGACAGGGTGGAAATCAGCCCCAGCATTTT	CAWGQGGNQPQHF
-	TRBV10-3	-	TRBJ2-2	TGTGCCGTCAGCAGGGCGGTCACCCGGGAGCTGTTTTTT	CAVSRAVTRELFF
-	TRBV4-1	TRBD2	TRBJ2-1	TGCGCCAGCAGCCGAGCCGGGACTACCTTCAATGAGCAGTTCTTC	CASSRAGTTFNEQFF
-	TRBV20-1	TRBD2	TRBJ2-5	TGCAGTGCCTCGCCCGGGGGGTTACAAGAGACCCAGTACTTC	CSASPGGLQETQYF
-	TRBV5-1	TRBD1	TRBJ2-7	TGCGCCAGCAGCTTGGGGGGGACAGGGGGAACCTACGAGCAGTACTTC	CASSLGGTGGTYEQYF
-	TRBV11-2	TRBD2	TRBJ2-7	TGTGCCAGCAGCTTAGAACTAGCGGATAGCTCCTACGAGCAGTACTTC	CASSLELADSSYEQYF
-	TRBV11-2	TRBD2	TRBJ2-7	TGTGCCGGCAGCTCCGGGACTAGCTCCTATGAGCAGTATTTC	CAGSSGTSSYEQYF
few	TRBV20-1	-	TRBJ2-3	TGCAGTGGTGGCGGCACAGATACGCAGTATTTT	CSGGGTDTQYF
once	TRBV4-1	TRBD2	TRBJ2-2	TGCGCCAGTAGCCAAACCCCGGGGGGGGCCAGGATTAAGAACACCGGGGAGCTGTTTTTT	CASSQTPGGARIKNTGELFF
-	TRBV12-3/TRBV12-4	-	TRBJ2-1	TGTGCCAGCAACCTCCTTACGGACTTAGAGCGGGACAACAATGAGCAGTTCTTC	CASNLLTDLERDNNEQFF
-	TRBV4-1	TRBD2	TRBJ2-5	TGCGCCAGCAGCCAAGTCCCCGGGACTAACGTAGAGACCCAGTACTTC	CASSQVPGTNVETQYF
-	TRBV29-1	-	TRBJ2-2	TGCAGCGTTGTAGGAAGGGGAGGCACCGGGGAGCTGTTTTTT	CSVVGRGGTGELFF
medium-sized	TRBV20-1	TRBD2	TRBJ2-2	TGCAGTGCTAGGCTAGCGGTGAAGACCGGGGAGCTGTTTTTT	CSARLAVKTGELFF
once	TRBV20-1	TRBD2	TRBJ2-1	TGCTGTGCTTGTCGACCGGGACTAGCGGGAATGTATGAGCAGTTCTTC	CCACRPGLAGMYEQFF
once	TRBV6-5	-	TRBJ2-2	TGTGCCAGCAGTTACGATTTCACCGGGGAGCTGTTTTTT	CASSYDFTGELFF
once	TRBV12-3/TRBV12-4	-	TRBJ2-7	TGTGCCAGCAGTTTAGCGGGGAACAGGGCCAATGAGCAGTACTTC	CASSLAGNRANEQYF